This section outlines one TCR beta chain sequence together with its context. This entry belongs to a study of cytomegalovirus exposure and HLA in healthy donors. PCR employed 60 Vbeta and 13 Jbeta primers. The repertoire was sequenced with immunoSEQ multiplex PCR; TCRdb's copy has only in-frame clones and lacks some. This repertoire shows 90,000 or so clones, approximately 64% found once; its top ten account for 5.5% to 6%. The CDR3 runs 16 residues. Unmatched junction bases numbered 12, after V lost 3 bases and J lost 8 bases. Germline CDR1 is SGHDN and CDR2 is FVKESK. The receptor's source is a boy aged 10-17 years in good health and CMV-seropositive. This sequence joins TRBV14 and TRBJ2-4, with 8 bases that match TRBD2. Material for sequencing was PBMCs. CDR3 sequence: CASSHAGGANFDIQYF. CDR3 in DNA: TGTGCCAGCAGCCACGCCGGGGGGGCCAATTTCGACATTCAGTACTTC.